The text below deals with one TCR beta chain. What it binds is unknown. Method: immunoSEQ multiplex PCR; TCRdb's copy keeps in-frame clones and lacks some. The table lists fewer than 45,000 clones, nearly 85% of them singletons. These data belong to a study of T cell responses to AZD1222 COVID-19 vaccine. Study outcomes and limitations: Donors skewed white British and female; clonal diversity was possibly underestimated.

The germline gives CDR1 MNHEY, CDR2 SVGEGT. Between the trimmed V and J ends, which lost 6 bases and 0 bases, there was a span of 13 bases. The CDR3 is made up of 15 amino acids. This receptor was taken from an adult in good health. The source material was peripheral blood, sampled on day 0 of AZD1222 vaccination. V gene TRBV6-2 or TRBV6-3 combines with J gene TRBJ2-3; possibly TRBD2 for D (5 bases). CDR3: CASSPAGLSTDTQYF. The CDR3 nucleotides read TGTGCCAGCAGCCCGGCGGGCCTTAGCACAGATACGCAGTATTTT.